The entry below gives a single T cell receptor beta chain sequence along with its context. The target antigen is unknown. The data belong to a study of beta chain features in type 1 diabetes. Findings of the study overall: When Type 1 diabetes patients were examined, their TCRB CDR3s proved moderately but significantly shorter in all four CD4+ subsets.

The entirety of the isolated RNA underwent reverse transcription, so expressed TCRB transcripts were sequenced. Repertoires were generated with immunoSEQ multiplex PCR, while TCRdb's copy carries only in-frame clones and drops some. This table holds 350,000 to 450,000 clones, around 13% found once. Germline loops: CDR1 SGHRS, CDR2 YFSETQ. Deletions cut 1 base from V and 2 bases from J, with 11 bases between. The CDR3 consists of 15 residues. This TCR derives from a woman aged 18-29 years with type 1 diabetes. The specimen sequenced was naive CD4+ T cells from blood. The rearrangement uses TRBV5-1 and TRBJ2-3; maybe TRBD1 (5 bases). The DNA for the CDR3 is TGCGCCAGCAGCTTGCACAGGCCCTTCACAGATACGCAGTATTTT. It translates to CASSLHRPFTDTQYF.